The 21 T cell receptor beta chains reported below all come from one sample, sequenced in a study of blood T cell repertoires in COVID-19. TCRdb's copy holds only in-frame clones and misses some; the assay was immunoSEQ multiplex PCR. The top ten clones hold 1.8% of a sample with 430,000 or so clones, 88% of them seen once. The specimen was PBMCs or T cells enriched from blood (not recorded which). These receptors were collected from a woman aged 40 to 50 who had recovered from COVID-19.

The chain carries TRBV10-3 and TRBJ2-7, with 8 bases matching TRBD1. The V gene end was trimmed by 3 bases and the J gene end by 6 bases; junction bases not matched to a gene: 13. The CDR3 runs to 16 residues. Per the germline V gene, CDR1 is ENHRY and CDR2 is SYGVKD. The CDR3 sequence is CAISEAGGESVSEQYF. The CDR3 DNA reads TGTGCCATCAGTGAAGCAGGGGGCGAATCGGTTAGCGAGCAGTACTTC.

The CDR3 reads CSASPDRGGQPQHF. In DNA, the CDR3 is TGCAGTGCTAGTCCCGACCGGGGGGGTCAGCCCCAGCATTTT. The rearrangement joins TRBV20-1 to TRBJ1-5; perhaps TRBD1 as D (5 bases). Germline CDR1 DFQATT, CDR2 SNEGSKA (reference sequence). The ends were cut back, 3 bases at V and 6 bases at J, with 15 bases in the middle. The CDR3 contains 14 residues.

The chain employs TRBV6-5 and TRBJ1-2; TRBD1 is a possible D gene (5 bases). The CDR3 has 16 residues. V was clipped by 2 bases and J by 6 bases, with 19 bases between them. Per the germline V gene, CDR1 is MNHEY and CDR2 is SVGAGI. CDR3: CASSYGGGLGGNGYTF. CDR3 sequence (DNA): TGTGCCAGCAGTTACGGTGGGGGACTTGGAGGGAATGGCTACACCTTC.

The genes are TRBV2 and TRBJ1-1; 8 bases line up with TRBD1. Trimming took 5 bases from V and 5 from J; bases not matched to a gene: 7. This CDR3 region has 14 residues. Per the germline V gene, CDR1 is SNHLY and CDR2 is FYNNEI. The CDR3 DNA sequence: TGTGCCAGCAGTTTACAGGGGGACGTGACTGAAGCTTTCTTT. Translation gives CASSLQGDVTEAFF.

The chain couples TRBV7-2 to TRBJ2-3; tentative D call: TRBD1 (5 bases). V dropped 2 bases and J dropped 1 base, with 7 bases sitting between them. Germline V gene sequence: CDR1 SGHTA, CDR2 FQGNSA. There are 14 residues in the CDR3. The CDR3, as DNA: TGTGCCAGCAGCTTATTCAGGGGCACAGATACGCAGTATTTT. It translates to CASSLFRGTDTQYF.

The rearrangement joins TRBV14 to TRBJ1-2; D perhaps matches TRBD1 (5 bases). The CDR3 runs to 15 residues. The V end lost 3 bases, the J end lost 0 bases, and 11 bases lay between the germline ends. Germline loops: CDR1 SGHDN, CDR2 FVKESK. The CDR3 region has the DNA TGTGCCAGCAGCCATCTTTCGACAGCTAACTATGGCTACACCTTC. Translation gives CASSHLSTANYGYTF.

The chain uses TRBV5-6 and TRBJ1-5, with TRBD1 identical over 8 bases. From germline, CDR1 is SGHDT and CDR2 YYEEEE. Unmatched junction bases numbered 2, after V lost 0 bases and J lost 0 bases. CDR3 size: 16 residues. The CDR3: CASSLETGDSNQPQHF. The CDR3 nucleotides are TGTGCCAGCAGCTTGGAGACAGGGGATAGCAATCAGCCCCAGCATTTT.

The genes are TRBV24-1 and TRBJ1-2, with TRBD1 matching 12 bases. V was clipped by 2 bases and J by 5 bases; unmatched bases: 8. The CDR3 has 17 amino acids. Per the germline V gene, CDR1 is KGHDR and CDR2 is SFDVKD. CDR3 DNA sequence: TGTGCCACCAGTGATTCCGGGACAGGGGGCGTCAGATATGGCTACACCTTC. Its translation: CATSDSGTGGVRYGYTF.

V gene TRBV14 combines with J gene TRBJ2-7, with 9 nucleotides matching TRBD2. The trim removed 4 bases at V and 1 base at J, leaving 5 bases unmatched. This CDR3 is 15 amino acids long. Germline V gene lookup returns CDR1 SGHDN and CDR2 FVKESK. The CDR3 DNA reads as TGTGCCAGCAGCCTCGGACTAGCGCCGTCCTACGAGCAGTACTTC. It yields the protein CASSLGLAPSYEQYF.

V gene TRBV7-2 combines with J gene TRBJ1-5, with 7 bases matching TRBD1. Per the germline V gene, CDR1 is SGHTA and CDR2 is FQGNSA. This CDR3 spans 14 amino acids. With 5 bases clipped from V and 6 bases from J, the junction kept 7 bases outside the gene matches. CDR3 region: CASSPTGLGQPQHF. For the CDR3, the DNA is TGTGCCAGCAGCCCGACAGGGTTGGGTCAGCCCCAGCATTTT.

The chain links TRBV13 to TRBJ1-5; tentatively, D is TRBD1 (6 bases). From germline, CDR1 is PRHDT and CDR2 FYEKMQ (reference sequence). The length of the CDR3 is 15 residues. V was clipped by 6 bases and J by 4 bases, with 16 bases between them. The CDR3 DNA follows: TGTGCCAGCAGTTCAGGGGTAGGGGAAAATCAGCCCCAGCATTTT. Translation gives CASSSGVGENQPQHF.

This chain connects TRBV27 to TRBJ1-5; the D is unclear. This CDR3 comprises 14 residues. V was trimmed by 3 bases and J by 5 bases, leaving 11 bases between them. Looked up from germline, CDR1 is MNHEY and CDR2 is SMNVEV (reference sequence). CDR3 DNA: TGTGCCAGCAGTTTCGGGGATGGGGATCAGCCCCAGCATTTT. Translated: CASSFGDGDQPQHF.

J is TRBJ2-7 and V is TRBV11-2; 14 nucleotides line up with TRBD2. V lost 3 bases, J lost 3 bases, and 4 bases stayed unmatched. This CDR3 comprises 16 residues. Germline CDR1 is SGHAT and CDR2 is FQNNGV. The CDR3, as DNA: TGTGCCAGCAGCTTGGGACTAGCGGGAGTTATCTACGAGCAGTACTTC. This gives the protein CASSLGLAGVIYEQYF.

The V call is TRBV6-5, the J call TRBJ2-7, with TRBD2 identical over 10 bases. V lost 6 bases to trimming and J lost 2 bases; unmatched junction nucleotides: 7. Germline V lookup: CDR1 MNHEY, CDR2 SVGAGI. The CDR3 has 15 residues. In DNA, the CDR3 is TGTGCCAGCAGACTACGGACTAGCGGACCCTACGAGCAGTACTTC. It codes for CASRLRTSGPYEQYF.

The sample holds one count of this clone. The chain carries TRBV5-4 and TRBJ1-4, with TRBD1 matching over 7 bases. V gave up 2 bases and J gave up 2 bases; unmatched junction bases: 6. CDR1 is SGHNT and CDR2 is YYREEE in the germline V gene (reference sequence). This CDR3 region has 16 residues. Here the CDR3 reads CASSFRQDRTNEKLFF. CDR3 DNA: TGTGCCAGCAGCTTTAGGCAGGACAGGACTAATGAAAAACTGTTTTTT.

The chain carries TRBV7-8 and TRBJ2-7; 12 positions match TRBD2. Per the germline V gene, CDR1 is SGHVS and CDR2 is FQNEAQ. V trimming: 1 base; J trimming: 4 bases; junction bases outside the gene matches: 11. The CDR3 consists of 18 residues. CDR3 amino acids: CASSLEALLAGGVYEQYF. The CDR3 bases are TGTGCCAGCAGCTTAGAAGCCCTACTAGCGGGAGGCGTTTACGAGCAGTACTTC. Full variable domain (outside the CDR3, taken from reference TRBV7-8 and TRBJ2-7): GAGVSQSPRYKVAKRGQDVALRCDPISGHVSLFWYQQALGQGPEFLTYFQNEAQLDKSGLPSDRFFAERPEGSVSTLKIQRTQQEDSAVYLCASSLEALLAGGVYEQYFGPGTRLTVT.

This clone was detected a few times. This chain joins TRBV5-1 and TRBJ2-7; D possibly corresponds to TRBD2 (5 bases). The CDR3 totals 12 residues. V lost 4 bases, J lost 0 bases, and 5 bases lay in between. Per germline, CDR1 SGHRS and CDR2 YFSETQ. CDR3: CASSDYSYEQYF. The CDR3 region has the DNA TGCGCCAGCAGCGACTACTCCTACGAGCAGTACTTC.

The V and J genes are TRBV27 and TRBJ2-7; 7 bases line up with TRBD1. After removal of 4 bases from V and 2 bases from J, the junction contained 11 bases not matched to a gene. Germline lookup yields CDR1 MNHEY and CDR2 SMNVEV (reference sequence). This CDR3 contains 16 residues. The CDR3 coding sequence is TGTGCCAGCAGTTCTGAGCGCCGGGACAGAGCCTACGAGCAGTACTTC. This sequence encodes CASSSERRDRAYEQYF.

This clone has a single count. The gene calls are TRBV6-1 and TRBJ1-2; 9 bases are shared with TRBD1. Looked up from germline, CDR1 is MNHNS and CDR2 is SASEGT. This CDR3 has 16 amino acids. V gave up 0 bases and J gave up 2 bases; unmatched junction bases: 4. CDR3: CASSEAGGQGNYGYTF. For the CDR3, the DNA is TGTGCCAGCAGTGAAGCCGGCGGACAGGGGAACTATGGCTACACCTTC.

The rearrangement links TRBV11-2 to TRBJ2-7, with 8 bases matching TRBD2. The CDR3 extends over 17 amino acids. Germline CDR1 SGHAT, CDR2 FQNNGV. The V segment lost 0 bases and the J segment 6 bases; nucleotides outside the gene matches: 13. The CDR3 DNA reads TGTGCCAGCAGCTTAGATCTCCTTTCGCGGGAGGTGGGCGAGCAGTACTTC. Its translation is CASSLDLLSREVGEQYF.

V and J are TRBV29-1 and TRBJ1-2; 10 positions match TRBD1. The V gene's germline CDR1 is SQVTM and CDR2 ANQGSEA. The CDR3 loop spans 12 amino acids. V trimming: 7 bases; J trimming: 8 bases; junction bases outside the gene matches: 7. The CDR3, as DNA: TGCAGCGAGAGACAGGGGGCGACGGGCTACACCTTC. Protein: CSERQGATGYTF.